These 25 T cell receptor beta chains share one sample of origin, sequenced in a study of regulatory T cells in long-lasting Graves disease. iRepertoire HTBI primers and Arm-PCR of CDR3 regions built TCR beta libraries. A single record per CDR3 protein comes from TCRdb applying MiXCR to the multiplex PCR reads. The sample records 450,000 or so distinct CDR3 sequences, around a fifth being singletons. The time point: persistent/refractory GD, antithyroid drugs over 5 years with positive TRAb. TCR sequences were obtained from RNA taken from PBMCs. Sequencing used peripheral blood mononuclear cells (PBMCs), obtained when the disease was refractory, from a patient treated with antithyroid drugs. The origin of the receptors is a female donor with Graves disease.

This clonotype has just a few counts. This chain uses TRBV7-2 with TRBJ2-7; 9 positions match TRBD2. The CDR3 length is 13 residues. Looked up from germline, CDR1 is SGHTA and CDR2 is FQGNSA. Trimming at V came to 4 bases and at J to 5 bases, leaving 3 bases not matched to a gene. The CDR3 here is CASSSWTSDEQYF. For the CDR3, the DNA is TGTGCCAGCAGCTCCTGGACTAGCGACGAGCAGTACTTC. Based on the CDR3 plus reference TRBV7-2 and TRBJ2-7, the full variable domain is GAGVSQSPSNKVTEKGKDVELRCDPISGHTALYWYRQSLGQGLEFLIYFQGNSAPDKSGLPSDRFSAERTGGSVSTLTIQRTQQEDSAVYLCASSSWTSDEQYFGPGTRLTVT.

This clonotype appeared a few times. This CDR3 reads CASNSPLQGSTEAFF. DNA of the CDR3: TGTGCCAGTAATAGTCCCCTACAGGGAAGCACTGAAGCTTTCTTT. V usage is TRBV19 and J usage is TRBJ1-1; the D gene is possibly TRBD1 (6 bases). CDR3 length equals 15 residues. CDR1 is LNHDA, CDR2 SQIVND, per germline (reference sequence). V was cut by 7 bases and J by 4 bases, with 19 bases left in between.

This clonotype was seen at least ten times. V usage is TRBV2 and J usage is TRBJ1-2; 7 bases agree with TRBD1. With V trimmed by 4 bases and J by 2 bases, 4 bases remained unmatched. This CDR3 is built from 14 residues. Looked up from germline, CDR1 is SNHLY and CDR2 is FYNNEI. Here the CDR3 reads CASSGSRGNYGYTF. CDR3 in DNA: TGTGCCAGCAGTGGGTCCAGGGGGAACTATGGCTACACCTTC.

This clonotype was seen many times. The rearrangement uses TRBV28 and TRBJ1-1, with 8 bases matching TRBD1. J gave up 7 bases and V 2 bases, and 6 bases lay outside the gene matches. CDR3 size: 14 residues. The V gene's germline CDR1 is MDHEN and CDR2 SYDVKM. CDR3 bases: TGTGCCAGCAGTTTAACCAGGGGGCTTAATGAAGCTTTCTTT. Residues: CASSLTRGLNEAFF. The whole variable domain, remainder taken from reference TRBV28 and TRBJ1-1, is DVKVTQSSRYLVKRTGEKVFLECVQDMDHENMFWYRQDPGLGLRLIYFSYDVKMKEKGDIPEGYSVSREKKERFSLILESASTNQTSMYLCASSLTRGLNEAFFGQGTRLTVV.

In this sample, this clonotype turned up many times. This chain uses TRBV12-3 or TRBV12-4 with TRBJ2-5; TRBD2 aligns across 10 bases. The trim removed 6 bases at V and 6 bases at J, leaving 4 bases unmatched. CDR3 length: 13 residues. The CDR3 DNA follows: TGTGCCAGCAGCCCTAGCGGGAGAAAGACCCAGTACTTC. Translating gives CASSPSGRKTQYF.

The sample holds a few counts of this clonotype. The chain is built from TRBV10-3 and TRBJ2-6, with 12 nucleotides matching TRBD1. The CDR3 contains 17 residues. CDR1 is ENHRY and CDR2 is SYGVKD in the germline V gene. The V and J ends lost 1 base and 4 bases, in that order; junction bases with no gene match: 2. The CDR3 DNA follows: TGTGCCATCAGTGAGTGGGACAGGGGGCCGGGGGCCAACGTCCTGACTTTC. It is translated as CAISEWDRGPGANVLTF.

In this sample, this clonotype turned up many times. The J gene is TRBJ2-2, the V gene TRBV28; perhaps TRBD2 as D (6 bases). CDR3 length equals 15 residues. The V end was cut by 5 bases, the J end by 8 bases, with 18 bases between. The germline V gene has CDR1 MDHEN and CDR2 SYDVKM. CDR3 in DNA: TGTGCCAGCAGTCGGGGCGGGACCTACGCGGGGGAGCTGTTTTTT. Residues: CASSRGGTYAGELFF.

The rearrangement links TRBV24-1 to TRBJ2-1; maybe TRBD2 (6 bases). CDR3 length equals 13 residues. CDR1 and CDR2 from the germline V gene are KGHDR and SFDVKD. With 9 bases removed from V and 2 bases from J, the gap between germline ends came to 10 bases. CDR3: CATGGNTYNEQFF. CDR3 DNA sequence: TGTGCCACCGGGGGGAATACCTACAATGAGCAGTTCTTC.

V is TRBV30 and J is TRBJ1-5; no firm D call. CDR1 and CDR2 (germline): GTSNPN, SVGIG (reference sequence). The V end lost 5 bases, the J end lost 3 bases, and 5 bases lay between the germline ends. CDR3 length equals 11 residues. The CDR3, as DNA: TGTGCCTGGGGGGACAATCAGCCCCAGCATTTT. Translation gives CAWGDNQPQHF.

V usage is TRBV28 and J usage is TRBJ2-1; 13 nucleotides match TRBD2. In germline, CDR1 is MDHEN, CDR2 SYDVKM. The V and J ends lost 5 bases and 6 bases, in that order; junction bases with no gene match: 4. This CDR3 comprises 15 residues. Written as DNA, the CDR3 is TGTGCCAGCAGTCAAGGGACTAGCGGGGTCAATGAGCAGTTCTTC. It specifies CASSQGTSGVNEQFF.

The V gene is TRBV19, the J gene TRBJ1-2; a possible D gene is TRBD1 (6 bases). Deletions cut 3 bases from V and 3 bases from J, with 17 bases between. The CDR3 loop spans 16 amino acids. Germline V gene sequence: CDR1 LNHDA, CDR2 SQIVND (reference sequence). CDR3 DNA sequence: TGTGCCAGTAGTATTATTCACGGACAGACTTACTATGGCTACACCTTC. Translation: CASSIIHGQTYYGYTF.

This clonotype was seen at least ten times. The genes are TRBV29-1 and TRBJ1-1, with 7 bases aligning to TRBD1. V was pared by 5 bases and J by 6 bases, with 6 bases of the junction left unmatched. Germline CDR1 and CDR2: SQVTM and ANQGSEA. The CDR3 sequence is 12 residues long. CDR3 sequence reads: CSVRTGRAEAFF. The CDR3 bases are TGCAGCGTTAGGACAGGTCGGGCTGAAGCTTTCTTT.

This clonotype has ten or more counts. The chain has TRBV2 and TRBJ2-7; the match to TRBD2 covers 8 bases. CDR1 and CDR2 from the germline V gene are SNHLY and FYNNEI. Trimming at V came to 11 bases and at J to 0 bases, leaving 15 bases not matched to a gene. The CDR3 has 16 amino acids. The CDR3 bases are TGTGCCTCCCTAGGTAGCGGGGCCTTCAGCTCCTACGAGCAGTACTTC. Protein: CASLGSGAFSSYEQYF. The full variable domain, completed using reference TRBV2 and TRBJ2-7, is EPEVTQTPSHQVTQMGQEVILRCVPISNHLYFYWYRQILGQKVEFLVSFYNNEISEKSEIFDDQFSVERPDGSNFTLKIRSTKLEDSAMYFCASLGSGAFSSYEQYFGPGTRLTVT.

The chain links TRBV6-1 to TRBJ1-3, with D uncertain. V shed 6 bases and J shed 6 bases, with 9 bases lying between them. Germline CDR1 is MNHNS and CDR2 is SASEGT. The CDR3 is 12 residues long. The CDR3 is CASSPVENTIYF. CDR3 DNA: TGTGCCAGCAGCCCCGTGGAAAACACCATATATTTT.

A few counts support this clonotype. J is TRBJ2-5 and V is TRBV28; tentatively, D is TRBD2 (6 bases). V lost 4 bases to trimming and J lost 5 bases, with 11 bases between them. The CDR3 runs to 13 residues. Germline CDR1 MDHEN, CDR2 SYDVKM. The CDR3 DNA reads TGTGCCAGCAGTTCGGGGACTCCGGAGACCCAGTACTTC. As protein: CASSSGTPETQYF.

The chain joins TRBV6-5 to TRBJ1-2, with D unclear. CDR3 length: 12 amino acids. CDR1 is MNHEY, CDR2 SVGAGI, per germline. The V end lost 0 bases, the J end lost 9 bases, and 8 bases lay between the germline ends. In DNA, the CDR3 is TGTGCCAGCAGTTACTCGACGGGTAGCTACACCTTC. Its protein product is CASSYSTGSYTF.

This clonotype was recorded at least ten times. The chain links TRBV12-3 or TRBV12-4 to TRBJ2-7; a possible D gene is TRBD2 (5 bases). Trimming pared 4 bases from V and 7 bases from J, leaving 17 bases between. The CDR3 consists of 14 residues. CDR3 nucleotides: TGTGCCAGCAGTTGGGCCGTCGGGGTGCGGGAGCAGTACTTC. Its protein is CASSWAVGVREQYF.

This chain uses TRBV20-1 with TRBJ1-2; D may be TRBD1 (5 bases). The length of the CDR3 is 13 residues. Germline assignment: CDR1 DFQATT and CDR2 SNEGSKA (reference sequence). The V end was cut by 5 bases, the J end by 6 bases, with 16 bases between. CDR3 sequence: CSASPRDGDGYTF. The CDR3 DNA reads as TGCAGTGCTTCCCCCCGGGACGGTGATGGCTACACCTTC.

This clonotype was counted only a few times. The CDR3 region has the DNA TGTGCCAGCAGTTTCGGCTTAGGGGGAAGGCAAGAGACCCAGTACTTC. This codes for CASSFGLGGRQETQYF. This sequence joins TRBV11-3 and TRBJ2-5, with D perhaps matching TRBD1 (6 bases). This CDR3 is 16 amino acids long. In germline, CDR1 is SGHNT, CDR2 YENEEA. The V end was cut by 6 bases, the J end by 2 bases, with 19 bases between.

This clonotype was recorded many times. The CDR3 does not end in the conserved phenylalanine or tryptophan, so this is likely a read error. Because the CDR3's place on the DNA is in doubt, the DNA is left out and the CDR3 is given as listed by TCRdb. The chain carries TRBV20-1 and TRBJ2-5; TRBD2, the table's D call, was not compared with the DNA. The CDR3 is made up of 12 amino acids, end residues included. Germline V gives CDR1 DFQATT, CDR2 SNEGSKA (reference sequence). This CDR3 is CSASPSGDGTAL.

In this sample, this clonotype turned up a few times. V and J are TRBV10-3 and TRBJ2-7; no clear D gene. CDR3 length: 11 amino acids. V lost 7 bases and J 4 bases, leaving 8 bases between the germline ends. CDR1 is ENHRY and CDR2 is SYGVKD in the germline V gene. The CDR3 reads CAITKGYEQYF. The CDR3 DNA reads as TGTGCCATCACTAAGGGATACGAGCAGTACTTC.

At least ten counts were recorded for this clonotype. V gene TRBV18 combines with J gene TRBJ2-5, with TRBD1 as a possible D gene (5 bases). The V gene lost 8 bases and the J gene lost 1 base, with 14 bases spanning the gap. The CDR3 has 14 amino acids. CDR1 KGHSH and CDR2 LQKENI come from the germline V gene. This CDR3 is CASSPRGLQETQYF. As DNA, the CDR3 is TGTGCCAGCAGTCCTAGGGGCCTCCAAGAGACCCAGTACTTC.

The V and J genes are TRBV4-3 and TRBJ2-4; tentatively, D is TRBD2 (5 bases). The end of the DNA is better explained by TRBJ2-5, so the J call may be wrong. The germline V gene encodes CDR1 LGHNA and CDR2 YSLEER. There are 16 residues in the CDR3. CDR3 amino acids: CASSQERFGLAETQYF. As DNA, the CDR3 is TGCGCCAGCAGCCAAGAAAGGTTTGGACTGGCGGAGACCCAGTACTTC.

About this clonotype: A much larger clone is a single base away; this may be a read error. The chain joins TRBV6-6 to TRBJ2-7; D unclear. This CDR3 has 14 amino acids. The germline gives CDR1 MNHNY, CDR2 SVGAGI (reference sequence). The CDR3 sequence: CASSYSMVRGERYF. The CDR3 DNA reads TGTGCCAGCAGTTACTCGATGGTGAGAGGCGAGCGGTACTTC.

This clonotype was recorded at least ten times. The rearrangement uses TRBV12-3 or TRBV12-4 and TRBJ1-1; D not resolved. The germline V and J ends were trimmed by 6 bases and 3 bases, with 11 bases remaining between them. This CDR3 has 13 residues. The CDR3 spells CASSYTADTEAFF. The CDR3 coding sequence is TGTGCCAGCAGCTATACGGCCGACACTGAAGCTTTCTTT.